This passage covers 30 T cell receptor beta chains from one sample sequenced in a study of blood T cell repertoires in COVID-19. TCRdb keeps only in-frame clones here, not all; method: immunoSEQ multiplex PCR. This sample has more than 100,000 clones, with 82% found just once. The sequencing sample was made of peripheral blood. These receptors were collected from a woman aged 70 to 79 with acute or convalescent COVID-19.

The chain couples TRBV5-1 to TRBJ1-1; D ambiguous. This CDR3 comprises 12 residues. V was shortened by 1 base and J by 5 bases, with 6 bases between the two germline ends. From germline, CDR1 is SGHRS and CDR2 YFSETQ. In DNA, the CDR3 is TGCGCCAGCAGCTTGACTCGGACTGAAGCTTTCTTT. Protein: CASSLTRTEAFF.

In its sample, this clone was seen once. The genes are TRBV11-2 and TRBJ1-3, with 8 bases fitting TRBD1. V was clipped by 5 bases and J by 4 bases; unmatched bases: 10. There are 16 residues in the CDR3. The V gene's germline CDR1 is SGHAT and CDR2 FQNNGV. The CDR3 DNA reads TGTGCCAGCAGCCGAATTCCCAGGGGGCTAGGAAACACCATATATTTT. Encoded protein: CASSRIPRGLGNTIYF.

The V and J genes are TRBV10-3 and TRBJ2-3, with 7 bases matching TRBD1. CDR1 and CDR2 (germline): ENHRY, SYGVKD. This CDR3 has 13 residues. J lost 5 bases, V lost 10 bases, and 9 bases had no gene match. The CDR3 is CATTRQGEDTQYF. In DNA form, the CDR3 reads TGTGCCACCACGAGACAGGGAGAAGATACGCAGTATTTT.

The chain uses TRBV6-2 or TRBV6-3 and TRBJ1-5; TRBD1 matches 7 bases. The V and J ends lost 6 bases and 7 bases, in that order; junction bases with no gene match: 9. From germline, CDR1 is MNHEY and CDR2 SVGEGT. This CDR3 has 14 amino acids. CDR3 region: CASSPTGTWQPQHF. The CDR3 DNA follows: TGTGCCAGCAGCCCGACAGGGACCTGGCAGCCCCAGCATTTT.

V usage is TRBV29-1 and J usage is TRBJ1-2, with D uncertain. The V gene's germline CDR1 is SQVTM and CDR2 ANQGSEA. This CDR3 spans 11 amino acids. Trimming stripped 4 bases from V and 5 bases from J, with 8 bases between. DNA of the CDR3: TGCAGCGTTGTTACAGCTTATGGCTACACCTTC. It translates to CSVVTAYGYTF. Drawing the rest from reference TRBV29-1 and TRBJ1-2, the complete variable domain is SAVISQKPSRDICQRGTSLTIQCQVDSQVTMMFWYRQQPGQSLTLIATANQGSEATYESGFVIDKFPISRPNLTFSTLTVSNMSPEDSSIYLCSVVTAYGYTFGSGTRLTVV.

CDR3 loop: CASSLSPLGQNQPQHF. The CDR3, as DNA: TGTGCCAGCAGCTTGTCCCCGCTGGGGCAAAATCAGCCCCAGCATTTT. The rearrangement uses TRBV5-5 and TRBJ1-5; D might be TRBD1 (5 bases). Germline V lookup: CDR1 SGHKS, CDR2 YYEKEE (reference sequence). V was pared by 1 base and J by 4 bases, with 15 bases between. The CDR3 is 16 amino acids.

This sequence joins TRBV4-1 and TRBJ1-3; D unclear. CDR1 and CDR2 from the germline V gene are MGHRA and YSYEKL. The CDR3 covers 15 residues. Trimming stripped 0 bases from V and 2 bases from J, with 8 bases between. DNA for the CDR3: TGCGCCAGCAGCCAAGATGAGCGTACTGGAAACACCATATATTTT. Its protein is CASSQDERTGNTIYF.

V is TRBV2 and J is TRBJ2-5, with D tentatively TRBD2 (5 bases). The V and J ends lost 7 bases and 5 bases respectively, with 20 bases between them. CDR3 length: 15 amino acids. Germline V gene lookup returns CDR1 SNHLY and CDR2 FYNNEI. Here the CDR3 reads CASTFQDLAAETQYF. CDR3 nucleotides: TGTGCCAGCACTTTCCAGGACCTAGCAGCCGAGACCCAGTACTTC.

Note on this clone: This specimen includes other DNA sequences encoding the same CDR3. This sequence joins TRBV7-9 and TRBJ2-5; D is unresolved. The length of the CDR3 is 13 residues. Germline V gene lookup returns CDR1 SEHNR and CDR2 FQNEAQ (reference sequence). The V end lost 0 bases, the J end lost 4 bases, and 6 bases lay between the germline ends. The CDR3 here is CASSLAGLETQYF. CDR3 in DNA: TGTGCCAGCAGCTTAGCGGGCTTAGAGACCCAGTACTTC.

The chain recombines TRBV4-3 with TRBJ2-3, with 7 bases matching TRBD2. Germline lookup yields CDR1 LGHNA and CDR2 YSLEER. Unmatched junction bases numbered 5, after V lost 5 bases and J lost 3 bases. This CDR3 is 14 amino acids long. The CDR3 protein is CASSLGGGTDTQYF. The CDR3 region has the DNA TGCGCCAGCAGCTTGGGGGGAGGGACAGATACGCAGTATTTT.

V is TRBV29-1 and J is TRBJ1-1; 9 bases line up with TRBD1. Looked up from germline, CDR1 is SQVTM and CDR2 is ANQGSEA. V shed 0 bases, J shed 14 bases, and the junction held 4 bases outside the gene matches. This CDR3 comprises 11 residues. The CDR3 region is CSVEERDRVFF. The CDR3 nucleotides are TGCAGCGTTGAAGAACGGGACAGGGTATTCTTT.

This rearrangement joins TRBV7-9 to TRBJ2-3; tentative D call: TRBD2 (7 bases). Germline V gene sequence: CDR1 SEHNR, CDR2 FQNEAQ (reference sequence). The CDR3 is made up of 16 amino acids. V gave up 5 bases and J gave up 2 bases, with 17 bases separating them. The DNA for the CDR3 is TGTGCCAGCAGCGAAGGGGGGGGCTTAAACACAGATACGCAGTATTTT. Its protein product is CASSEGGGLNTDTQYF.

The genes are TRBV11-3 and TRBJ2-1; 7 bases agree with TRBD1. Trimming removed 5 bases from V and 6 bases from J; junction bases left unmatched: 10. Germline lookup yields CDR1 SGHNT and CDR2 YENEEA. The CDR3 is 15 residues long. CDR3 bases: TGTGCCAGCAGCGCCGTAAGTGACAGGGTCAATGAGCAGTTCTTC. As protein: CASSAVSDRVNEQFF.

This CDR3 is CAIREQGRYGYTF. Written as DNA, the CDR3 is TGTGCCATCAGGGAGCAGGGGAGATATGGCTACACCTTC. V and J are TRBV10-3 and TRBJ1-2; D perhaps matches TRBD1 (6 bases). CDR1 is ENHRY, CDR2 SYGVKD, per germline. CDR3 size: 13 residues. The ends were cut back, 6 bases at V and 5 bases at J, with 13 bases in the middle.

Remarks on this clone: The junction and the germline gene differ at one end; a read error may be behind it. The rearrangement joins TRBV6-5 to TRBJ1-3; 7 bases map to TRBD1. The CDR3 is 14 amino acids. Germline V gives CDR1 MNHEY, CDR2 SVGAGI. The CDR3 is CASTKTGEGNAIYF. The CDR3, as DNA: TGTGCCAGCACCAAAACAGGGGAAGGAAACGCCATATATTTT.

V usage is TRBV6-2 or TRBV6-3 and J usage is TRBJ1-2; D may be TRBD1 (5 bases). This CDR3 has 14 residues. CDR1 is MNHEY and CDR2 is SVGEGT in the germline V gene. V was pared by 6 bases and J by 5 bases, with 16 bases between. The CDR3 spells CASSPSPGRYGYTF. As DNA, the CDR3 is TGTGCCAGCAGCCCAAGCCCAGGGAGGTATGGCTACACCTTC.

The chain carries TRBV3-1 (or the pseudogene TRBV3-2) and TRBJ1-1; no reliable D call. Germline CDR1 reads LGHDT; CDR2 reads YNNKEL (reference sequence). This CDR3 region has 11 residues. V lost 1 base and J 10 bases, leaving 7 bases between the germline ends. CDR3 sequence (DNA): TGTGCCAGCAGCCAAGGGGCAGGAGCTTTCTTT. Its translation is CASSQGAGAFF.

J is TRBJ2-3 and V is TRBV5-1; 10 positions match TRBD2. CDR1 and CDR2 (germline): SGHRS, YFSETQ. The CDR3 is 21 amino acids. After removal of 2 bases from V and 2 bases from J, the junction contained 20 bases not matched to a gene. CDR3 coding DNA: TGCGCCAGCAGCTTCGTCCACCTTGGTAGCGGGGGGTTGCCCCCCACAGATACGCAGTATTTT. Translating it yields CASSFVHLGSGGLPPTDTQYF.

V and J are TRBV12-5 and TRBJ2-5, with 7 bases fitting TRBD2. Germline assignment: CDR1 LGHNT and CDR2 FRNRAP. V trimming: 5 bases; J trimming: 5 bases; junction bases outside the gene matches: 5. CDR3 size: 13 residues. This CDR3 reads CASGPPGGETQYF. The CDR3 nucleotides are TGTGCTAGTGGTCCGCCCGGGGGGGAGACCCAGTACTTC. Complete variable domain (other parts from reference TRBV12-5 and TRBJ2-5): DARVTQTPRHKVTEMGQEVTMRCQPILGHNTVFWYRQTMMQGLELLAYFRNRAPLDDSGMPKDRFSAEMPDATLATLKIQPSEPRDSAVYFCASGPPGGETQYFGPGTRLLVL.

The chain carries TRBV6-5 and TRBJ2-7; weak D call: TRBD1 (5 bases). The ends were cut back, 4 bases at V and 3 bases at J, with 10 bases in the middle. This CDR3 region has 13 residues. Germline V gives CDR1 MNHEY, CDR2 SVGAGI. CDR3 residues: CASSWTSGYEQYF. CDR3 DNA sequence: TGTGCCAGCAGTTGGACAAGTGGCTACGAGCAGTACTTC.

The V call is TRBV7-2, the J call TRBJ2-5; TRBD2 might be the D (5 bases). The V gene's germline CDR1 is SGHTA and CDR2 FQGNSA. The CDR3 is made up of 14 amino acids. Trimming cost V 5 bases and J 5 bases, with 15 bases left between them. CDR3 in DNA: TGTGCCAGCAGCCCCCCGGGGATCGGGGAGACCCAGTACTTC. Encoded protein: CASSPPGIGETQYF. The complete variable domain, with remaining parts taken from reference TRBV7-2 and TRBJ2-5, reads GAGVSQSPSNKVTEKGKDVELRCDPISGHTALYWYRQSLGQGLEFLIYFQGNSAPDKSGLPSDRFSAERTGGSVSTLTIQRTQQEDSAVYLCASSPPGIGETQYFGPGTRLLVL.

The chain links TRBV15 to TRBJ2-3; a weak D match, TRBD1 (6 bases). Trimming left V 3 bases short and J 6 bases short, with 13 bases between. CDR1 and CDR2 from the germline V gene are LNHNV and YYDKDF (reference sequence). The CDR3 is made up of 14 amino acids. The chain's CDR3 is CATSSRLGQDTQYF. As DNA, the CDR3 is TGTGCCACCAGCAGCCGCCTCGGACAGGATACGCAGTATTTT.

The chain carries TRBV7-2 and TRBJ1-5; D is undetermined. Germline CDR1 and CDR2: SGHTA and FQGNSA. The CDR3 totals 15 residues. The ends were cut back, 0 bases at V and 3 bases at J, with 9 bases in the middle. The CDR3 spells CASSLAGVNNQPQHF. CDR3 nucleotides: TGTGCCAGCAGCTTAGCGGGAGTTAACAATCAGCCCCAGCATTTT.

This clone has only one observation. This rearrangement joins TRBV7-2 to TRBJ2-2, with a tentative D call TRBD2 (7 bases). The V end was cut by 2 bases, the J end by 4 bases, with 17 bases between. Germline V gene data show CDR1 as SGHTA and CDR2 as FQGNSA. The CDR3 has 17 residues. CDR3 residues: CASSLFLSGGGTGELFF. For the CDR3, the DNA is TGTGCCAGCAGCTTATTCCTCTCGGGGGGCGGCACCGGGGAGCTGTTTTTT.

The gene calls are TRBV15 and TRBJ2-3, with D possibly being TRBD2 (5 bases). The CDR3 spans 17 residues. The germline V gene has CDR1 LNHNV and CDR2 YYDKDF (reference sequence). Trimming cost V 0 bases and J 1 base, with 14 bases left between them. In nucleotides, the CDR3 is TGTGCCACCAGCAGAGATTTACTAGGCCGTGGCACAGATACGCAGTATTTT. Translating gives CATSRDLLGRGTDTQYF.

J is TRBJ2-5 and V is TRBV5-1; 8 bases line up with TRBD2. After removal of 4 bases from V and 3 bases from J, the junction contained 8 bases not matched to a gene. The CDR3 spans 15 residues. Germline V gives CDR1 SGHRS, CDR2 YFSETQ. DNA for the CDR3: TGCGCCAGCAGCCCCCCGGGGGGGGGTAAAGAGACCCAGTACTTC. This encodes CASSPPGGGKETQYF.

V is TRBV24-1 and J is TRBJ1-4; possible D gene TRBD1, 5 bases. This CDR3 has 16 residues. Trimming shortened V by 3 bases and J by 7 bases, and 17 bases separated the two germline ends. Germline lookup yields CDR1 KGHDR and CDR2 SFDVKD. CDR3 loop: CATSDPRYGGGEKLFF. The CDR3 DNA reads TGTGCCACCAGTGATCCCCGGTATGGGGGAGGTGAAAAACTGTTTTTT.

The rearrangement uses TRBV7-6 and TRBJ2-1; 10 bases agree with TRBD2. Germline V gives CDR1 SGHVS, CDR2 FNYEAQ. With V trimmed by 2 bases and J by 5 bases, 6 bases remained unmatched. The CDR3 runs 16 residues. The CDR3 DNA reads TGTGCCAGCAGCTTAAGTGTAGCGGGGGGCGACAATGAGCAGTTCTTC. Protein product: CASSLSVAGGDNEQFF.

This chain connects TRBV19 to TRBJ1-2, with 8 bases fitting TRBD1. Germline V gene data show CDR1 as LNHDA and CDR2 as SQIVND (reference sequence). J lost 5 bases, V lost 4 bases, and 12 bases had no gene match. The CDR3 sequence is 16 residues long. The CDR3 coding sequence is TGTGCCAGTAGTAGGGCAGGGGGCGTATCGAGGTATGGCTACACCTTC. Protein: CASSRAGGVSRYGYTF.

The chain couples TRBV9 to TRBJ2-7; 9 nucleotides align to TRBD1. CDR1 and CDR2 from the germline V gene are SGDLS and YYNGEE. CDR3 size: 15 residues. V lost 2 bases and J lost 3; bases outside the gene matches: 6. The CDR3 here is CASSVGQGKVYEQYF. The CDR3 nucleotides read TGTGCCAGCAGCGTCGGACAGGGGAAGGTCTACGAGCAGTACTTC.